A single sample is the source of the 5 T cell receptor beta chains below, sequenced in a study of OX40 agonist ivuxolimab in advanced cancers. This table comes from immunoSEQ multiplex PCR, and its TCRdb copy is limited to in-frame clones, with some not included. The sample carries more than 95,000 clones, roughly nine tenths recorded once. The sample consisted of CD4+ or CD8+ T cells sorted from blood, taken in a trial of the OX40 agonist ivuxolimab. These receptors were obtained from an adult with an advanced solid tumor such as melanoma, head and neck, liver or kidney cancer.

The chain carries TRBV15 and TRBJ2-3, with 8 bases that match TRBD1. Germline V gives CDR1 LNHNV, CDR2 YYDKDF (reference sequence). V lost 6 bases to trimming and J lost 0 bases; unmatched junction nucleotides: 2. CDR3 length: 14 residues. The CDR3 DNA follows: TGTGCCACCAGGACAGGGGCAAGCACAGATACGCAGTATTTT. Translated, it gives CATRTGASTDTQYF.

The V call is TRBV5-6, the J call TRBJ1-5; perhaps TRBD1 as D (5 bases). Trimming pared 1 base from V and 2 bases from J, leaving 16 bases between. The CDR3 covers 17 residues. CDR1 SGHDT and CDR2 YYEEEE come from the germline V gene. The CDR3 reads CASSLRGAARGNQPQHF. In nucleotides, the CDR3 is TGTGCCAGCAGCTTGCGAGGGGCCGCTCGGGGCAATCAGCCCCAGCATTTT.

J is TRBJ1-5 and V is TRBV19; 7 positions agree with TRBD1. This CDR3 has 15 residues. The germline V gene has CDR1 LNHDA and CDR2 SQIVND (reference sequence). Trimming at V came to 4 bases and at J to 5 bases, leaving 8 bases not matched to a gene. CDR3 residues: CASSSRDSLYQPQHF. The CDR3 coding sequence is TGTGCCAGTAGTAGCCGGGACAGCTTGTATCAGCCCCAGCATTTT.

The chain combines TRBV15 with TRBJ2-1; 13 bases align to TRBD2. Germline values: CDR1 LNHNV, CDR2 YYDKDF (reference sequence). The junction had 8 bases not matched to a gene; V was cut back by 6 bases and J by 9 bases. The CDR3 is 15 residues long. Here the CDR3 DNA reads TGTGCCACCAGTACTACGGGACTAGCGGGATCTGAGCAGTTCTTC. Protein sequence: CATSTTGLAGSEQFF.

The CDR3 coding sequence is TGTGCCAGCAGCGATAGGGGGCGCGGGGTGAACACTGAAGCTTTCTTT. Translated, it gives CASSDRGRGVNTEAFF. The genes are TRBV7-8 and TRBJ1-1; 7 bases fit TRBD1. V was clipped by 5 bases and J by 0 bases; unmatched bases: 9. Germline V gene sequence: CDR1 SGHVS, CDR2 FQNEAQ. This CDR3 comprises 16 residues. The full variable domain, with the rest looked up from reference TRBV7-8 and TRBJ1-1, is GAGVSQSPRYKVAKRGQDVALRCDPISGHVSLFWYQQALGQGPEFLTYFQNEAQLDKSGLPSDRFFAERPEGSVSTLKIQRTQQEDSAVYLCASSDRGRGVNTEAFFGQGTRLTVV.